Following are 5 T cell receptor beta chains from one sample sequenced in a study of beta chain features in type 1 diabetes. Study outcomes and limitations: Moderately but significantly shorter TCRB CDR3s were found in Type 1 diabetes patients in all four CD4+ subsets.

These receptors' targets are unknown. Reverse transcription of all isolated RNA meant that expressed TCRB transcripts were sequenced. Only in-frame clones appear in the TCRdb table, and some are missing; sequencing was by immunoSEQ multiplex PCR. The sample contains under 130,000 clones, 25% to 30% of which appear only once. Sequenced material: central memory CD4+ T cells from blood. Receptor source: a woman in her late teens or twenties with type 1 diabetes.

This clone was picked up a small number of times. The chain has TRBV15 and TRBJ1-5; D gene unclear. The CDR3 covers 16 residues. The germline V gene encodes CDR1 LNHNV and CDR2 YYDKDF (reference sequence). Trimming shortened V by 1 base and J by 6 bases, and 16 bases separated the two germline ends. In DNA form, the CDR3 reads TGTGCCACCAGCAGAGCCGGGGAGGGTTTCCGTCAGCCCCAGCATTTT. Protein sequence: CATSRAGEGFRQPQHF.

This clone showed up just a few times. This chain uses TRBV6-6 with TRBJ1-1; no clear D. CDR3 length equals 13 residues. Trimming cost V 5 bases and J 2 bases, with 9 bases left between them. The germline V gene has CDR1 MNHNY and CDR2 SVGAGI (reference sequence). CDR3: CASSRGINTEAFF. In DNA, the CDR3 is TGTGCCAGCAGTCGAGGGATAAACACTGAAGCTTTCTTT.

V and J are TRBV7-9 and TRBJ2-3, with D perhaps TRBD2 (6 bases). Germline CDR1 is SEHNR and CDR2 is FQNEAQ (reference sequence). This CDR3 spans 14 amino acids. The V gene lost 1 base and the J gene lost 6 bases, with 11 bases spanning the gap. The CDR3 nucleotides are TGTGCCAGCAGCTTAGTGGGGGGTGGCGATACGCAGTATTTT. This sequence encodes CASSLVGGGDTQYF.

The chain combines TRBV6-5 with TRBJ2-1, with D maybe TRBD2 (6 bases). CDR1 and CDR2 (germline): MNHEY, SVGAGI. The CDR3 is made up of 15 amino acids. V was clipped by 5 bases and J by 8 bases, with 19 bases between them. CDR3 amino acids: CASSTIKAGRDEQFF. As DNA, the CDR3 is TGTGCCAGCAGTACCATTAAAGCGGGCAGAGATGAGCAGTTCTTC.

On this clone itself: Other DNA sequences in the sample encode the same CDR3. The genes are TRBV28 and TRBJ2-1; D remains unclear. Germline V lookup: CDR1 MDHEN, CDR2 SYDVKM. The germline V and J ends were trimmed by 5 bases and 9 bases, with 8 bases remaining between them. The CDR3 covers 11 residues. CDR3 nucleotides: TGTGCCAGCAGTACGACGGGTGAGCAGTTCTTC. Translated: CASSTTGEQFF.